One and the same sample provided the 30 T cell receptor beta chains below, sequenced in a study of PD-L1 blockade in urothelial cancer. Data came from immunoSEQ multiplex PCR; TCRdb stores just in-frame clones and leaves some out. The data contain about 120,000 clones, approximately 90% of them singletons. Regarding time point: peripheral blood 6 weeks after treatment start. This specimen consisted of PBMCs, obtained around atezolizumab (anti-PD-L1) treatment. The receptors here all came from a man aged 55 to 70 with urothelial cancer.

This chain connects TRBV11-3 to TRBJ2-2; tentative D call: TRBD2 (7 bases). V lost 6 bases and J 3 bases, leaving 17 bases between the germline ends. This CDR3 comprises 16 residues. CDR1 is SGHNT and CDR2 is YENEEA in the germline V gene. CDR3 sequence reads: CASSSRGGLYTGELFF. The CDR3 DNA reads as TGTGCCAGCAGTTCAAGGGGGGGGTTGTACACCGGGGAGCTGTTTTTT.

This chain joins TRBV2 and TRBJ2-7, with D possibly being TRBD1 (6 bases). Trimming shortened V by 9 bases and J by 2 bases, and 14 bases separated the two germline ends. This CDR3 has 13 residues. Germline V gives CDR1 SNHLY, CDR2 FYNNEI. CDR3 sequence (DNA): TGTGCCAGTTCCGACAGGACACCCTACGAGCAGTACTTC. Translation gives CASSDRTPYEQYF.

This chain joins TRBV5-1 and TRBJ1-2, with D possibly matching TRBD1 (5 bases). The ends were cut back, 0 bases at V and 4 bases at J, with 13 bases in the middle. The CDR3 contains 15 residues. Germline V gene lookup returns CDR1 SGHRS and CDR2 YFSETQ. CDR3 protein: CASSLAGGVSYGYTF. CDR3 in DNA: TGCGCCAGCAGCTTGGCCGGGGGGGTAAGCTATGGCTACACCTTC.

The rearrangement uses TRBV6-6 and TRBJ2-2; D is unresolved. The CDR3 contains 14 residues. The ends were cut back, 2 bases at V and 3 bases at J, with 7 bases in the middle. Germline values: CDR1 MNHNY, CDR2 SVGAGI (reference sequence). CDR3 region: CASSYGQHTGELFF. The CDR3 DNA reads as TGTGCCAGCAGTTACGGGCAGCACACCGGGGAGCTGTTTTTT.

This rearrangement joins TRBV28 to TRBJ1-5, with D possibly TRBD1 on 5 matching bases. This CDR3 spans 14 amino acids. Trimming stripped 3 bases from V and 6 bases from J, with 12 bases between. Per germline, CDR1 MDHEN and CDR2 SYDVKM. DNA of the CDR3: TGTGCCAGCAGTTTCCAGGGACTATCTCAGCCCCAGCATTTT. Amino acid sequence: CASSFQGLSQPQHF.

The chain recombines TRBV5-4 with TRBJ2-2; TRBD2 is a possible D gene (5 bases). V gave up 6 bases and J gave up 0 bases, with 18 bases separating them. This CDR3 is built from 17 residues. CDR1 SGHNT and CDR2 YYREEE come from the germline V gene (reference sequence). The CDR3 spells CASTSGRATANTGELFF. The CDR3, as DNA: TGTGCCAGCACCTCCGGGCGGGCAACCGCGAACACCGGGGAGCTGTTTTTT.

The rearrangement joins TRBV16 to TRBJ1-2; perhaps TRBD1 as D (5 bases). Trimming took off 2 bases at V and 2 bases at J, with 9 bases between the two ends. The CDR3 contains 14 residues. Germline CDR1 and CDR2: KGHSY and FQNENV. The CDR3 DNA reads as TGTGCCAGCAGCCAAGCCGGGGGAAACTATGGCTACACCTTC. Its translation: CASSQAGGNYGYTF.

The rearrangement joins TRBV5-1 to TRBJ1-1; 9 positions match TRBD1. J gave up 5 bases and V 0 bases, and 5 bases lay outside the gene matches. CDR1 is SGHRS and CDR2 is YFSETQ in the germline V gene. This CDR3 is built from 15 residues. CDR3 region: CASSLVTGGGTEAFF. CDR3 in DNA: TGCGCCAGCAGCTTGGTTACAGGGGGCGGTACTGAAGCTTTCTTT.

The chain combines TRBV27 with TRBJ2-7, with D perhaps TRBD2 (5 bases). CDR1 MNHEY and CDR2 SMNVEV come from the germline V gene (reference sequence). The CDR3 covers 14 residues. V was clipped by 4 bases and J by 7 bases, with 17 bases between them. The DNA of the CDR3 is TGTGCCAGCAGTTCCCTCGGCTCGGCGGGTGAGCAGTACTTC. Protein product: CASSSLGSAGEQYF.

This clone was found once. This chain uses TRBV5-1 with TRBJ2-7; 11 bases map to TRBD2. CDR3 size: 15 residues. Looked up from germline, CDR1 is SGHRS and CDR2 is YFSETQ. V dropped 3 bases and J dropped 3; count of bases not matched to a gene: 5. The CDR3 DNA reads TGCGCCAGCAGCTCACTAGCGGGGGAGCACTACGAGCAGTACTTC. This sequence encodes CASSSLAGEHYEQYF. Looking up the rest from reference TRBV5-1 and TRBJ2-7 gives the full variable domain: KAGVTQTPRYLIKTRGQQVTLSCSPISGHRSVSWYQQTPGQGLQFLFEYFSETQRNKGNFPGRFSGRQFSNSRSEMNVSTLELGDSALYLCASSSLAGEHYEQYFGPGTRLTVT.

V and J are TRBV9 and TRBJ1-1, with TRBD1 as a possible D gene (5 bases). This CDR3 is built from 14 residues. Trimming removed 0 bases from V and 1 base from J, with 7 bases in between. Looked up from germline, CDR1 is SGDLS and CDR2 is YYNGEE. This CDR3 reads CASSVAGQNTEAFF. DNA for the CDR3: TGTGCCAGCAGCGTAGCTGGACAGAACACTGAAGCTTTCTTT. The whole variable domain, remainder taken from reference TRBV9 and TRBJ1-1, is DSGVTQTPKHLITATGQRVTLRCSPRSGDLSVYWYQQSLDQGLQFLIQYYNGEERAKGNILERFSAQQFPDLHSELNLSSLELGDSALYFCASSVAGQNTEAFFGQGTRLTVV.

The chain has TRBV2 and TRBJ2-1, with D maybe TRBD2 (6 bases). This CDR3 is 13 amino acids long. The V gene's germline CDR1 is SNHLY and CDR2 FYNNEI. Trimming left V 6 bases short and J 3 bases short, with 9 bases between. Here the CDR3 DNA reads TGTGCCAGCAGGGGGGGACTCTACAATGAGCAGTTCTTC. This encodes CASRGGLYNEQFF.

V is TRBV5-6 and J is TRBJ2-1, with TRBD1 identical over 8 bases. J gave up 0 bases and V 5 bases, and 7 bases lay outside the gene matches. From germline, CDR1 is SGHDT and CDR2 YYEEEE. The CDR3 contains 16 residues. The CDR3: CASSTGGDASYNEQFF. CDR3 sequence (DNA): TGTGCCAGCAGTACAGGGGGAGACGCCTCCTACAATGAGCAGTTCTTC.

The rearrangement links TRBV30 to TRBJ2-1, with 7 bases lining up with TRBD2. The V segment lost 1 base and the J segment 2 bases; nucleotides outside the gene matches: 5. The length of the CDR3 is 15 residues. Germline V lookup: CDR1 GTSNPN, CDR2 SVGIG (reference sequence). In DNA form, the CDR3 reads TGTGCCTGGAGTGCCCTAGCGGCTACCTACAATGAGCAGTTCTTC. It specifies CAWSALAATYNEQFF.

This chain uses TRBV29-1 with TRBJ2-1; TRBD1 matches at 8 bases. Trimming took 3 bases from V and 2 from J; bases not matched to a gene: 6. This CDR3 spans 15 amino acids. Germline CDR1 SQVTM, CDR2 ANQGSEA. This CDR3 is CSVEFTGGTYNEQFF. The CDR3 nucleotides are TGCAGCGTTGAGTTTACAGGGGGAACCTACAATGAGCAGTTCTTC.

V and J are TRBV2 and TRBJ2-4; D might be TRBD2 (7 bases). Looked up from germline, CDR1 is SNHLY and CDR2 is FYNNEI. The ends were cut back, 10 bases at V and 9 bases at J, with 37 bases in the middle. The CDR3 sequence is 19 residues long. CDR3 in amino acids: CAKLGGDPNGLNRVVIQYF. DNA of the CDR3: TGTGCCAAACTAGGGGGGGACCCGAATGGACTTAATAGGGTAGTCATTCAGTACTTC.

This clone was seen only once. The chain is built from TRBV27 and TRBJ1-4; no firm D call. The V and J ends lost 5 bases and 5 bases respectively, with 12 bases between them. The CDR3 is 14 amino acids. CDR1 and CDR2 (germline): MNHEY, SMNVEV (reference sequence). The CDR3 sequence: CASSEAGFNEKLFF. The CDR3 coding sequence is TGTGCCAGCAGTGAAGCGGGATTCAATGAAAAACTGTTTTTT.

The chain has TRBV11-3 and TRBJ2-7; 7 bases map to TRBD2. CDR3 size: 14 residues. V shed 5 bases, J shed 10 bases, and the junction held 14 bases outside the gene matches. The germline CDR1 and CDR2 sequences are SGHNT and YENEEA. This CDR3 is CASSRGGLEMLQYF. The CDR3 DNA reads TGTGCCAGCAGCCGCGGGGGTTTGGAGATGTTACAGTACTTC.

The gene calls are TRBV2 and TRBJ2-1; 9 nucleotides agree with TRBD1. V gave up 5 bases and J gave up 9 bases; unmatched junction bases: 2. This CDR3 comprises 12 residues. The germline CDR1 and CDR2 sequences are SNHLY and FYNNEI. CDR3 in DNA: TGTGCCAGCAGTCTGACAGGGGGTGAGCAGTTCTTC. This sequence encodes CASSLTGGEQFF.

This sequence joins TRBV29-1 and TRBJ2-3; the match to TRBD2 covers 11 bases. With V trimmed by 5 bases and J by 3 bases, 7 bases remained unmatched. Germline-derived CDR1 and CDR2 are SQVTM and ANQGSEA. The CDR3 has 15 residues. CDR3 nucleotide sequence: TGCAGCGTTTCTAGCGGGGGGCACGGGACAGATACGCAGTATTTT. Its protein is CSVSSGGHGTDTQYF.

This clone has a single count. The CDR3 region is CASSQASGGANEQFF. In nucleotides, the CDR3 is TGTGCCAGCAGCCAAGCAAGCGGGGGGGCCAATGAGCAGTTCTTC. J is TRBJ2-1 and V is TRBV4-2, with TRBD2 matching over 10 bases. The CDR3 length is 15 residues. Germline CDR1 reads LGHNA; CDR2 reads YNFKEQ. The V and J ends lost 1 base and 6 bases, in that order; junction bases with no gene match: 3.

The rearrangement joins TRBV10-3 to TRBJ1-5; 9 bases fit TRBD1. Germline CDR1 ENHRY, CDR2 SYGVKD. Losses at the gene ends were 4 bases for V and 7 bases for J; bases not matched to a gene: 8. This CDR3 has 15 residues. Written as DNA, the CDR3 is TGTGCCATCAGTGGGGGACAGGGTACTGGGCAGCCCCAGCATTTT. Its translation: CAISGGQGTGQPQHF.

This clone is a singleton in its sample. This chain connects TRBV7-3 to TRBJ2-2; 7 nucleotides agree with TRBD1. The V and J ends lost 5 bases and 0 bases, in that order; junction bases with no gene match: 6. Per the germline V gene, CDR1 is SGHTA and CDR2 is FQGTGA. The CDR3 is 16 residues long. CDR3: CASSPRGGANTGELFF. The CDR3 nucleotides read TGTGCCAGCAGCCCACGAGGGGGCGCGAACACCGGGGAGCTGTTTTTT.

The J gene is TRBJ2-2, the V gene TRBV2, with TRBD2 matching 9 bases. The V gene end was trimmed by 4 bases and the J gene end by 5 bases; junction bases not matched to a gene: 5. The CDR3 runs 15 residues. The V gene's germline CDR1 is SNHLY and CDR2 FYNNEI. CDR3 nucleotides: TGTGCCAGCAGTGTTGCGGGAGGGCAAACCGGGGAGCTGTTTTTT. Protein: CASSVAGGQTGELFF. The full variable domain, its missing parts supplied by reference TRBV2 and TRBJ2-2, is EPEVTQTPSHQVTQMGQEVILRCVPISNHLYFYWYRQILGQKVEFLVSFYNNEISEKSEIFDDQFSVERPDGSNFTLKIRSTKLEDSAMYFCASSVAGGQTGELFFGEGSRLTVL.

The V and J genes are TRBV19 and TRBJ2-3; TRBD1 aligns across 7 bases. Germline trimming cut 8 bases from V and 6 bases from J; bases unmatched to any gene: 14. Germline V gene data show CDR1 as LNHDA and CDR2 as SQIVND (reference sequence). This CDR3 spans 15 amino acids. CDR3 sequence reads: CASALRTGHEDTQYF. The DNA of the CDR3 is TGTGCCAGTGCTCTACGGACAGGTCATGAGGATACGCAGTATTTT. The whole variable domain, remainder taken from reference TRBV19 and TRBJ2-3, is DGGITQSPKYLFRKEGQNVTLSCEQNLNHDAMYWYRQDPGQGLRLIYYSQIVNDFQKGDIAEGYSVSREKKESFPLTVTSAQKNPTAFYLCASALRTGHEDTQYFGPGTRLTVL.

This chain joins TRBV5-5 and TRBJ2-4; 10 positions match TRBD1. Germline V lookup: CDR1 SGHKS, CDR2 YYEKEE (reference sequence). The CDR3 spans 18 residues. Trimming took 5 bases from V and 1 from J; bases not matched to a gene: 12. CDR3 DNA: TGTGCCAGCAGACCGAAATCCGGGACAGGGGCTGCCAAAAACATTCAGTACTTC. This gives the protein CASRPKSGTGAAKNIQYF. Combining the CDR3 with reference TRBV5-5 and TRBJ2-4 gives the whole variable domain DAGVTQSPTHLIKTRGQQVTLRCSPISGHKSVSWYQQVLGQGPQFIFQYYEKEERGRGNFPDRFSARQFPNYSSELNVNALLLGDSALYLCASRPKSGTGAAKNIQYFGAGTRLSVL.

This chain links TRBV18 with TRBJ2-5; D remains unclear. Germline V lookup: CDR1 KGHSH, CDR2 LQKENI. Trimming left V 2 bases short and J 2 bases short, with 6 bases between. This CDR3 has 13 residues. The CDR3 DNA reads TGTGCCAGCTCACCAACACAGCAAGAGACCCAGTACTTC. Protein product: CASSPTQQETQYF.

This sequence joins TRBV6-6 and TRBJ2-3, with 7 positions matching TRBD2. This CDR3 comprises 14 residues. Looked up from germline, CDR1 is MNHNY and CDR2 is SVGAGI (reference sequence). Losses at the gene ends were 6 bases for V and 2 bases for J; bases not matched to a gene: 5. For the CDR3, the DNA is TGTGCCAGCAGGGCCGGGGGGTACACAGATACGCAGTATTTT. This codes for CASRAGGYTDTQYF.

This chain links TRBV5-1 with TRBJ2-7, with a possible D match to TRBD1 (5 bases). The CDR3 loop spans 16 amino acids. Germline CDR1 and CDR2: SGHRS and YFSETQ. The V end was cut by 4 bases, the J end by 2 bases, with 19 bases between. CDR3 sequence (DNA): TGCGCCAGCAGCCCCCTAGGGGCCCAGAATACCTACGAGCAGTACTTC. This translates into CASSPLGAQNTYEQYF.

The chain links TRBV20-1 to TRBJ2-2; D is undetermined. V lost 8 bases to trimming and J lost 5 bases, with 6 bases between them. CDR3 length: 10 amino acids. Germline V lookup: CDR1 DFQATT, CDR2 SNEGSKA (reference sequence). CDR3 protein: CSNTTGELFF. The CDR3 DNA reads as TGCAGTAACACGACCGGGGAGCTGTTTTTT.